This TCR beta chain was recovered during a study of shared clonotypes between healthy human individuals. Points from the study as a whole: Expectations were that clonotype sharing among donors would be affected by sequencing depth. Larger richness was generally estimated for naive than memory subsets.

The table came from immunoSEQ multiplex PCR; TCRdb's copy has only in-frame clones and leaves some out. The data show about 2 million clones, 85% to 95% seen once. There are 15 residues in the CDR3. Germline V gene sequence: CDR1 SGHVS, CDR2 FQNEAQ. J gave up 3 bases and V 5 bases, and 6 bases lay outside the gene matches. In regard to this clone: Antigen: not known.

The rearrangement links TRBV7-8 to TRBJ1-2, with 10 bases aligning to TRBD1. The sequenced material came from naive CD4+ T cells sorted from blood. Described subset: CD45RA+ positively selected. The receptor's source is a man between 18 and 29 years old in good health. CDR3 nucleotides: TGTGCCAGCAGCGGAGACAGGGGGCTGGACTATGGCTACACCTTC. It is translated as CASSGDRGLDYGYTF.